A single sample is the source of the 16 T cell receptor beta chains below, sequenced in a study of Tregs in tolerant kidney transplant recipients. Mixed chimerism was transient after nonmyeloablative marrow transplants from related graft donors. Sequenced by immunoSEQ multiplex PCR; TCRdb stores in-frame clones only, minus some. The sample carries fewer than 55,000 clones, approximately 89% recorded once. Sequenced material: CD8+ T cells from blood (PBMCs), taken 12 months after the transplant. These receptors were obtained from a human patient who received a combined kidney and bone marrow transplant. Some T cells may have originated in the graft donor.

This sequence joins TRBV11-2 and TRBJ2-7; TRBD1 matches 9 bases. Looked up from germline, CDR1 is SGHAT and CDR2 is FQNNGV. V shed 6 bases and J 4 bases; nucleotides not matched to a gene: 7. The CDR3 is 14 amino acids. The CDR3 sequence is CASSPGQGLYEQYF. CDR3 bases: TGTGCCAGCAGTCCAGGACAGGGGTTGTACGAGCAGTACTTC.

This clone was counted once. The chain uses TRBV27 and TRBJ1-1; D is uncertain. Trimming stripped 0 bases from V and 5 bases from J, with 10 bases between. Looked up from germline, CDR1 is MNHEY and CDR2 is SMNVEV (reference sequence). CDR3 length: 14 amino acids. In nucleotides, the CDR3 is TGTGCCAGCAGTTTATCCCTAGGTCGTACTGAAGCTTTCTTT. Its translation: CASSLSLGRTEAFF.

V is TRBV5-4 and J is TRBJ1-6; D gene unclear. The CDR3 covers 16 residues. The germline V gene encodes CDR1 SGHNT and CDR2 YYREEE (reference sequence). Between the trimmed V and J ends, which lost 0 bases and 0 bases, there was a span of 7 bases. The CDR3 reads CASSLAPSSYNSPLHF. The CDR3 DNA reads as TGTGCCAGCAGCTTGGCCCCCAGCTCCTATAATTCACCCCTCCACTTT.

The gene calls are TRBV7-9 and TRBJ1-2; TRBD1 is a possible D gene (5 bases). The V and J ends lost 2 bases and 1 base respectively, with 17 bases between them. CDR3 length: 17 amino acids. Germline lookup yields CDR1 SEHNR and CDR2 FQNEAQ (reference sequence). CDR3 sequence reads: CASSLLPEAGGNYGYTF. In nucleotides, the CDR3 is TGTGCCAGCAGCTTATTACCTGAGGCGGGGGGTAACTATGGCTACACCTTC.

This clone was seen a single time. The CDR3: CASSTTGAGANVLTF. CDR3 sequence (DNA): TGCGCCAGCAGCACAACAGGGGCCGGGGCCAACGTCCTGACTTTC. This chain connects TRBV5-1 to TRBJ2-6, with 7 bases aligning to TRBD1. V shed 4 bases and J 4 bases; nucleotides not matched to a gene: 5. The CDR3 is 15 residues long. Germline V gene lookup returns CDR1 SGHRS and CDR2 YFSETQ. Together with reference TRBV5-1 and TRBJ2-6, the CDR3 gives the full variable domain: KAGVTQTPRYLIKTRGQQVTLSCSPISGHRSVSWYQQTPGQGLQFLFEYFSETQRNKGNFPGRFSGRQFSNSRSEMNVSTLELGDSALYLCASSTTGAGANVLTFGAGSRLTVL.

The chain employs TRBV13 and TRBJ2-7; D is perhaps TRBD1 (6 bases). Germline assignment: CDR1 PRHDT and CDR2 FYEKMQ (reference sequence). Trimming left V 6 bases short and J 5 bases short, with 11 bases between. The CDR3 runs to 12 residues. In DNA, the CDR3 is TGTGCCAGCAGTTTTACAGGGAACGAGCAGTACTTC. Its translation: CASSFTGNEQYF. Using reference TRBV13 and TRBJ2-7 for the parts outside the CDR3, the full variable domain is AAGVIQSPRHLIKEKRETATLKCYPIPRHDTVYWYQQGPGQDPQFLISFYEKMQSDKGSIPDRFSAQQFSDYHSELNMSSLELGDSALYFCASSFTGNEQYFGPGTRLTVT.

The rearrangement uses TRBV4-3 and TRBJ1-1, with D possibly being TRBD1 (6 bases). The CDR3 extends over 15 amino acids. V was pared by 0 bases and J by 3 bases, with 11 bases between. Germline V CDR1 and CDR2: LGHNA, YSLEER. CDR3 bases: TGCGCCAGCAGCCAAGAGAAACACAGGGACACTGAAGCTTTCTTT. Protein product: CASSQEKHRDTEAFF.

This clone was observed a single time. The rearrangement links TRBV13 to TRBJ2-7; D is undetermined. The germline CDR1 and CDR2 sequences are PRHDT and FYEKMQ (reference sequence). The CDR3 extends over 12 amino acids. V was shortened by 8 bases and J by 1 base, with 9 bases between the two germline ends. DNA of the CDR3: TGTGCCAGCGCCGTCCGGTCCTACGAGCAGTACTTC. Amino acids: CASAVRSYEQYF.

The chain links TRBV2 to TRBJ2-7, with 7 bases matching TRBD2. The germline V gene has CDR1 SNHLY and CDR2 FYNNEI. Germline trimming cut 9 bases from V and 7 bases from J; bases unmatched to any gene: 0. The CDR3 extends over 9 amino acids. In DNA form, the CDR3 reads TGTGCCAGGGGGGGGGAGCAGTACTTC. Translating gives CARGGEQYF.

This clone appeared a single time. The chain couples TRBV19 to TRBJ2-1; 14 bases are a match to TRBD2. Germline CDR1 LNHDA, CDR2 SQIVND (reference sequence). CDR3 size: 15 residues. V shed 4 bases and J 4 bases; nucleotides not matched to a gene: 0. CDR3: CASSRLAGGYNEQFF. The CDR3 bases are TGTGCCAGTAGTAGACTAGCGGGAGGGTACAATGAGCAGTTCTTC. The full variable domain, completed using reference TRBV19 and TRBJ2-1, is DGGITQSPKYLFRKEGQNVTLSCEQNLNHDAMYWYRQDPGQGLRLIYYSQIVNDFQKGDIAEGYSVSREKKESFPLTVTSAQKNPTAFYLCASSRLAGGYNEQFFGPGTRLTVL.

The CDR3 DNA reads TGCGCCAGCAGCCAAGGGACTATTAATCTAGAGACCCAGTACTTC. Protein sequence: CASSQGTINLETQYF. This rearrangement joins TRBV4-3 to TRBJ2-5; D perhaps matches TRBD2 (6 bases). The germline CDR1 and CDR2 sequences are LGHNA and YSLEER. Trimming removed 1 base from V and 4 bases from J, with 13 bases in between. The CDR3 is 15 residues long.

This clone was counted between two and nine times. This rearrangement joins TRBV28 to TRBJ2-3, with D perhaps matching TRBD2 (7 bases). The V end was cut by 6 bases, the J end by 0 bases, with 22 bases between. Germline loops: CDR1 MDHEN, CDR2 SYDVKM. CDR3 length equals 18 residues. The CDR3 coding sequence is TGTGCCAGCAGCGGGGAGGGGGGCCCCACTGTTAGCACAGATACGCAGTATTTT. It is translated as CASSGEGGPTVSTDTQYF.

This rearrangement joins TRBV14 to TRBJ1-1; TRBD1 might be the D (6 bases). Trimming took 0 bases from V and 5 from J, leaving 16 bases between them. The CDR3 consists of 16 residues. The germline CDR1 and CDR2 sequences are SGHDN and FVKESK. The CDR3 protein is CASSQDHGGLRTEAFF. CDR3 nucleotides: TGTGCCAGCAGCCAAGATCACGGGGGGCTGAGGACTGAAGCTTTCTTT.

The V and J genes are TRBV2 and TRBJ1-4; D might be TRBD1 (5 bases). Germline values: CDR1 SNHLY, CDR2 FYNNEI. The CDR3 extends over 13 amino acids. V was shortened by 3 bases and J by 10 bases, with 12 bases between the two germline ends. The CDR3 nucleotides are TGTGCCAGCAGTGACAGGGTTCCGCCAAAACTGTTTTTT. Translating gives CASSDRVPPKLFF.

The CDR3 spells CASIRLAGGRNEQFF. CDR3 sequence (DNA): TGTGCCAGCATCCGACTAGCGGGGGGGCGCAATGAGCAGTTCTTC. The chain uses TRBV2 and TRBJ2-1; TRBD2 matches 14 bases. The CDR3 consists of 15 residues. Per germline, CDR1 SNHLY and CDR2 FYNNEI. The V and J ends lost 7 bases and 6 bases, in that order; junction bases with no gene match: 5.

In DNA, the CDR3 is TGTGCCAGCAGTGAGACGACAGGACTCTACGAGCAGTACTTC. The encoded protein is CASSETTGLYEQYF. The chain has TRBV2 and TRBJ2-7; D is perhaps TRBD1 (6 bases). The CDR3 consists of 14 residues. Germline V gene lookup returns CDR1 SNHLY and CDR2 FYNNEI. V lost 3 bases and J 3 bases, leaving 12 bases between the germline ends.